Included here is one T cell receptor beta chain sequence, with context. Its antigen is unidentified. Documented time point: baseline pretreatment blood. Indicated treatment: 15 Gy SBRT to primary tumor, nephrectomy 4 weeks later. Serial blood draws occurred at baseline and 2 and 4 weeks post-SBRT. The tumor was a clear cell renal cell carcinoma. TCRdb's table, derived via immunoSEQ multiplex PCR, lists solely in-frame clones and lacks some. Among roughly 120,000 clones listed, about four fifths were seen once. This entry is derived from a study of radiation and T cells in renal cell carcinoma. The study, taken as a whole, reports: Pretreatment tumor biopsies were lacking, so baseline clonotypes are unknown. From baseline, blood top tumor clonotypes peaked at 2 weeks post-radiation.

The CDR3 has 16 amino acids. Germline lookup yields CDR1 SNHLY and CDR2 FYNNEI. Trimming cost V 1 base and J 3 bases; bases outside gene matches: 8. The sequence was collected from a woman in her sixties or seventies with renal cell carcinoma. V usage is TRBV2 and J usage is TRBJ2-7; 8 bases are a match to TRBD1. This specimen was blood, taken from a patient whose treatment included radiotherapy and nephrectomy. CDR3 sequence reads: CASSEGGAGTGYEQYF. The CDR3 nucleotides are TGTGCCAGCAGTGAAGGGGGTGCCGGGACAGGCTACGAGCAGTACTTC.